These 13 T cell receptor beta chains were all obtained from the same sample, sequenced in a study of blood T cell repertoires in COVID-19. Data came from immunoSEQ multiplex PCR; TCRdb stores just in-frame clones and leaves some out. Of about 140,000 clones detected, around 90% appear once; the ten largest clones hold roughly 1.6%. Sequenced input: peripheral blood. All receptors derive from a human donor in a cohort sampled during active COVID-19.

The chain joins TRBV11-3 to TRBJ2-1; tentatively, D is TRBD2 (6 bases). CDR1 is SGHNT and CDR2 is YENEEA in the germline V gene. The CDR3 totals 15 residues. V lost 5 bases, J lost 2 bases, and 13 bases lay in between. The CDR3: CASSLRLGPYNEQFF. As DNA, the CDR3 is TGTGCCAGCAGCCTAAGACTAGGGCCCTACAATGAGCAGTTCTTC.

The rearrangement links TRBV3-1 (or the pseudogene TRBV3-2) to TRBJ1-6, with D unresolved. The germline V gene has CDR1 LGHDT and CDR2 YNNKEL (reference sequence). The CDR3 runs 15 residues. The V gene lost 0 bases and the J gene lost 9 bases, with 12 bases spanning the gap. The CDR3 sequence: CASSQETSPRSPLHF. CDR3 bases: TGTGCCAGCAGCCAAGAGACAAGTCCCCGTTCACCCCTCCACTTT.

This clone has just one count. The chain's CDR3 is CASSNRASNTEAFF. The CDR3 nucleotides are TGTGCCAGCAGTAACAGGGCATCGAACACTGAAGCTTTCTTT. The chain has TRBV7-9 and TRBJ1-1, with D tentatively TRBD1 (6 bases). The CDR3 spans 14 residues. CDR1 and CDR2 (germline): SEHNR, FQNEAQ (reference sequence). Trimming took off 6 bases at V and 1 base at J, with 12 bases between the two ends. Complete variable domain (other parts from reference TRBV7-9 and TRBJ1-1): DTGVSQNPRHKITKRGQNVTFRCDPISEHNRLYWYRQTLGQGPEFLTYFQNEAQLEKSRLLSDRFSAERPKGSFSTLEIQRTEQGDSAMYLCASSNRASNTEAFFGQGTRLTVV.

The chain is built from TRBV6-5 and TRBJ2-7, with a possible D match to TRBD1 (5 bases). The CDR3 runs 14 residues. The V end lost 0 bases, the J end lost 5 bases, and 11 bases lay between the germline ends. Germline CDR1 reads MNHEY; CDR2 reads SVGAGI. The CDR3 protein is CASSYSLGVDEQYF. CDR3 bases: TGTGCCAGCAGTTACTCGTTAGGGGTGGACGAGCAGTACTTC.

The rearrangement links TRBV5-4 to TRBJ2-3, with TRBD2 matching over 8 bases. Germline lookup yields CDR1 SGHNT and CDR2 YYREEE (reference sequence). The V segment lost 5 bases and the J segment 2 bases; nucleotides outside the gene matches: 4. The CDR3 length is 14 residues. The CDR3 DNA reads TGTGCCAGCAGTTGGCGGGGGGACACAGATACGCAGTATTTT. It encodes CASSWRGDTDTQYF.

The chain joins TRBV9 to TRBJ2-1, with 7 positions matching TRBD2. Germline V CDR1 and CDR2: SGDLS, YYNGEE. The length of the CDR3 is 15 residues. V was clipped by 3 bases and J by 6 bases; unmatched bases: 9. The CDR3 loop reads CASSGGLGFPNEQFF. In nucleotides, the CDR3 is TGTGCCAGCAGCGGCGGACTAGGTTTCCCCAATGAGCAGTTCTTC. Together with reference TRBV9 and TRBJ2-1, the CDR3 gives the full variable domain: DSGVTQTPKHLITATGQRVTLRCSPRSGDLSVYWYQQSLDQGLQFLIQYYNGEERAKGNILERFSAQQFPDLHSELNLSSLELGDSALYFCASSGGLGFPNEQFFGPGTRLTVL.

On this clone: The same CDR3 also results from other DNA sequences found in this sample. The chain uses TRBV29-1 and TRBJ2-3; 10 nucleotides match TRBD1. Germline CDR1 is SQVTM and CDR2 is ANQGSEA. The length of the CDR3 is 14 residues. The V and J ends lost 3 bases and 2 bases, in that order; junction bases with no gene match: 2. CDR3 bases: TGCAGCGTTGAGGGACAGGGGTTCACAGATACGCAGTATTTT. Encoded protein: CSVEGQGFTDTQYF.

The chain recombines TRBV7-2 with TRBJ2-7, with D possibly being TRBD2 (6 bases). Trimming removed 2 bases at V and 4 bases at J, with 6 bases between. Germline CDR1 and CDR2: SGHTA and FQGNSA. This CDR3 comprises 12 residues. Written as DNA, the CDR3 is TGTGCCAGCAGCTTACGGGGGTACGAGCAGTACTTC. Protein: CASSLRGYEQYF.

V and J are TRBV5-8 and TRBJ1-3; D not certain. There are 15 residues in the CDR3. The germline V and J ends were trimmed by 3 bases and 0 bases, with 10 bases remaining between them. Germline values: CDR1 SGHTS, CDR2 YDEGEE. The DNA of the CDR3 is TGTGCCAGCAGCTCTCTCCGGAGCTCTGGAAACACCATATATTTT. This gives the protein CASSSLRSSGNTIYF.

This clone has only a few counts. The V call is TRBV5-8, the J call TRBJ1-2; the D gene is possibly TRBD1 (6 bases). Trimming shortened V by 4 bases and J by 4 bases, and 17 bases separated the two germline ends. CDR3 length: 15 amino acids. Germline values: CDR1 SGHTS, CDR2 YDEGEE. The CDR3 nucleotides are TGTGCCAGCAGCCGAAGAACAGGGTCGATCTATGGCTACACCTTC. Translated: CASSRRTGSIYGYTF. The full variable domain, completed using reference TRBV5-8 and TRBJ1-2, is EAGVTQSPTHLIKTRGQQATLRCSPISGHTSVYWYQQALGLGLQFLLWYDEGEERNRGNFPPRFSGRQFPNYSSELNVNALELEDSALYLCASSRRTGSIYGYTFGSGTRLTVV.

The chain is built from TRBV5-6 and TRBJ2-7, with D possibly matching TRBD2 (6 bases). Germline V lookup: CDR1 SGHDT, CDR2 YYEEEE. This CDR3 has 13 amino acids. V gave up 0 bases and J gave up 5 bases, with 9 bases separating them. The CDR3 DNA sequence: TGTGCCAGCAGCTTGGTCGGCGGGGACGAGCAGTACTTC. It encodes CASSLVGGDEQYF. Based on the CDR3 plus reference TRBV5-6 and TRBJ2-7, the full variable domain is DAGVTQSPTHLIKTRGQQVTLRCSPKSGHDTVSWYQQALGQGPQFIFQYYEEEERQRGNFPDRFSGHQFPNYSSELNVNALLLGDSALYLCASSLVGGDEQYFGPGTRLTVT.

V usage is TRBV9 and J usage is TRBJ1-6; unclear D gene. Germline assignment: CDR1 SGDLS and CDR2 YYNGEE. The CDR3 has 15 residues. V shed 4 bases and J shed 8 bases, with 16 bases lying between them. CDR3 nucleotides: TGTGCCAGCAGCACTAGCGGTGTTGAGGATTCACCCCTCCACTTT. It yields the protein CASSTSGVEDSPLHF. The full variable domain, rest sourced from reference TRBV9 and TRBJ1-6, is DSGVTQTPKHLITATGQRVTLRCSPRSGDLSVYWYQQSLDQGLQFLIQYYNGEERAKGNILERFSAQQFPDLHSELNLSSLELGDSALYFCASSTSGVEDSPLHFGNGTRLTVT.

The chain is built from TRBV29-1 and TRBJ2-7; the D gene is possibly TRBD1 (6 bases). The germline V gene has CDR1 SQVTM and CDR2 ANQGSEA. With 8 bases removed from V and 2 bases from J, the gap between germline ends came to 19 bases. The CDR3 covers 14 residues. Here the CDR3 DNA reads TGCAGCATCAGTTGGGGGCATCTCCCCTACGAGCAGTACTTC. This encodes CSISWGHLPYEQYF.